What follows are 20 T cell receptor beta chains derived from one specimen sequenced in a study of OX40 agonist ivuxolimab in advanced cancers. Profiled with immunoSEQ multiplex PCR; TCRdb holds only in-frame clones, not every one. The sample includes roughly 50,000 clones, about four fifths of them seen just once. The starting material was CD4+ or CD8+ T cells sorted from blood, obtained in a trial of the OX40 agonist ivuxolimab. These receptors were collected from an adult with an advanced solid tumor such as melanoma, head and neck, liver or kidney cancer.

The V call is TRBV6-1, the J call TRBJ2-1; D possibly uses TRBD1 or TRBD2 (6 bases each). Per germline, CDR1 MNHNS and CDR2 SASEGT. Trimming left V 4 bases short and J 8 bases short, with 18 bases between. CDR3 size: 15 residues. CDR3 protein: CASSVEGRGRDEQFF. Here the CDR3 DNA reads TGTGCCAGCAGTGTGGAGGGCAGGGGTCGGGATGAGCAGTTCTTC.

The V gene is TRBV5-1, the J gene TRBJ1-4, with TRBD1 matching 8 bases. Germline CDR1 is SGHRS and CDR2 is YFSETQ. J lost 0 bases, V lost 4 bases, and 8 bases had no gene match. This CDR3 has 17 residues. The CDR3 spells CASSLNGQGTTNEKLFF. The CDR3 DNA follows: TGCGCCAGCAGCCTTAACGGACAGGGTACAACTAATGAAAAACTGTTTTTT.

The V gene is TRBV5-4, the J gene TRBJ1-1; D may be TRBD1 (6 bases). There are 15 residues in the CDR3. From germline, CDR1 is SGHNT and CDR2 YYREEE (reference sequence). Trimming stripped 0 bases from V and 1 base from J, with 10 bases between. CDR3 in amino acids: CASSLDHRENTEAFF. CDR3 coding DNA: TGTGCCAGCAGCTTGGACCACAGGGAGAACACTGAAGCTTTCTTT.

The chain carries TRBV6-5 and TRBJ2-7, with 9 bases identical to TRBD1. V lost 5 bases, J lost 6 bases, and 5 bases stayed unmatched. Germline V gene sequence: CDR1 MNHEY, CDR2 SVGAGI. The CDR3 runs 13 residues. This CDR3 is CASSPDRGGEQYF. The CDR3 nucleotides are TGTGCCAGCAGTCCTGACAGGGGGGGCGAGCAGTACTTC.

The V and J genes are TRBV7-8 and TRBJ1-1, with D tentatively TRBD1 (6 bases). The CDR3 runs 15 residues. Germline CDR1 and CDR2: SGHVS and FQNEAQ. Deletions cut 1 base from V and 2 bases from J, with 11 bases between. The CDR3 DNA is TGTGCCAGCAGCTTAGATAGGACAGTCAACACTGAAGCTTTCTTT. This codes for CASSLDRTVNTEAFF.

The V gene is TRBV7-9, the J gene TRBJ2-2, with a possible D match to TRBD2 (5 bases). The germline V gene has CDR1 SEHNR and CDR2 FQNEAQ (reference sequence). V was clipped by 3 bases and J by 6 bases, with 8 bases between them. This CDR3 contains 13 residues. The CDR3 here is CASSLQLAGELFF. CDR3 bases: TGTGCCAGCAGCTTGCAACTAGCCGGGGAGCTGTTTTTT.

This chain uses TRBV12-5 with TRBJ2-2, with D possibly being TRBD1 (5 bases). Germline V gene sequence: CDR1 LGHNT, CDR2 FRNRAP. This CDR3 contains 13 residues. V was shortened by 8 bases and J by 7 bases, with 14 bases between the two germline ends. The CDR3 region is CASTQGRGGELFF. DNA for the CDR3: TGTGCTAGTACGCAGGGTCGCGGCGGGGAGCTGTTTTTT. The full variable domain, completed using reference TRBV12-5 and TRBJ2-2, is DARVTQTPRHKVTEMGQEVTMRCQPILGHNTVFWYRQTMMQGLELLAYFRNRAPLDDSGMPKDRFSAEMPDATLATLKIQPSEPRDSAVYFCASTQGRGGELFFGEGSRLTVL.

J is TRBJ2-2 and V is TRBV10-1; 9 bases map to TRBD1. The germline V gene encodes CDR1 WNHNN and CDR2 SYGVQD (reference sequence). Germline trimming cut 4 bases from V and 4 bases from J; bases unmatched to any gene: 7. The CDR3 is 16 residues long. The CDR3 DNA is TGCGCCAGCAGTGGGCCGGGACAGGGCGGCACCGGGGAGCTGTTTTTT. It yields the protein CASSGPGQGGTGELFF.

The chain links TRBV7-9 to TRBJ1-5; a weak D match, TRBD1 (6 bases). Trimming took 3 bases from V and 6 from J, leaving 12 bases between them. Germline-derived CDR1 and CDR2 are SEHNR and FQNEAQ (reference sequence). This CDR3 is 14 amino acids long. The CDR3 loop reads CASSFGGEGQPQHF. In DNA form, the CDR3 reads TGTGCCAGCAGCTTCGGGGGCGAAGGTCAGCCCCAGCATTTT.

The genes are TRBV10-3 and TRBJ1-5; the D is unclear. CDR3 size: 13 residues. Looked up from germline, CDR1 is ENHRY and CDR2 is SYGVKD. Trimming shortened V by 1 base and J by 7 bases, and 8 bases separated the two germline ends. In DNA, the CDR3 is TGTGCCATCAGTGAGTTTGAGCGACAGCCCCAGCATTTT. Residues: CAISEFERQPQHF.

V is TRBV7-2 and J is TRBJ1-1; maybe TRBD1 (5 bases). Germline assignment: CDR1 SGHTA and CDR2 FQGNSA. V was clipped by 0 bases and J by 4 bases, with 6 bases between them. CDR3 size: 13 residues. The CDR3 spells CASSLAGVTEAFF. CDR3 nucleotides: TGTGCCAGCAGCTTAGCAGGGGTCACTGAAGCTTTCTTT.

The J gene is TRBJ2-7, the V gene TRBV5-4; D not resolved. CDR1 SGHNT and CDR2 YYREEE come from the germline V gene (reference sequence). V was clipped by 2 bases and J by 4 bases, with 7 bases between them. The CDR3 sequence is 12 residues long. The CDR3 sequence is CASSFEGYEQYF. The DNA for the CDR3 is TGTGCCAGCAGCTTTGAAGGGTACGAGCAGTACTTC.

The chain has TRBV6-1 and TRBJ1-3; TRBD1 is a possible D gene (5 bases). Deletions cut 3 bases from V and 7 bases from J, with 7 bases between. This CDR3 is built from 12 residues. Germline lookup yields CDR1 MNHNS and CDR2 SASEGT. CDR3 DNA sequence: TGTGCCAGCAGTGATGAGGGGAACACCATATATTTT. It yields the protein CASSDEGNTIYF.

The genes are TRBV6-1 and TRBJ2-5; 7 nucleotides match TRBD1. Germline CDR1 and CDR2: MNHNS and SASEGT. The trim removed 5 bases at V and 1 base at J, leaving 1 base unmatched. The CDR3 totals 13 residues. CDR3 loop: CASSWDSQETQYF. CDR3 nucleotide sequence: TGTGCCAGCAGTTGGGACAGCCAAGAGACCCAGTACTTC.

In DNA, the CDR3 is TGTGCCAGCAGGCCTCGGACAGTTTTTTCCTACGAGCAGTACTTC. Protein: CASRPRTVFSYEQYF. V gene TRBV5-8 combines with J gene TRBJ2-7, with D maybe TRBD1 (6 bases). The CDR3 runs to 15 residues. From germline, CDR1 is SGHTS and CDR2 YDEGEE. Trimming pared 5 bases from V and 1 base from J, leaving 16 bases between.

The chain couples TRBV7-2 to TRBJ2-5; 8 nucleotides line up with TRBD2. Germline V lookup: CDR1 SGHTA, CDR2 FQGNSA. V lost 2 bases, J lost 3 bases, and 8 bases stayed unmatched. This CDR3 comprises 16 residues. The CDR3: CASSLIEGAGEETQYF. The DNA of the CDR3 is TGTGCCAGCAGCTTAATCGAGGGAGCGGGAGAAGAGACCCAGTACTTC.

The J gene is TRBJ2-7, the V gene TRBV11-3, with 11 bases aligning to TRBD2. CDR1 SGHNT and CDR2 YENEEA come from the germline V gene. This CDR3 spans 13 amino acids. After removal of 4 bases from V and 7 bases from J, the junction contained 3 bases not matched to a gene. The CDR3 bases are TGTGCCAGCAGCTCCCTAGCGGGAGGTGAGCAGTACTTC. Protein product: CASSSLAGGEQYF.

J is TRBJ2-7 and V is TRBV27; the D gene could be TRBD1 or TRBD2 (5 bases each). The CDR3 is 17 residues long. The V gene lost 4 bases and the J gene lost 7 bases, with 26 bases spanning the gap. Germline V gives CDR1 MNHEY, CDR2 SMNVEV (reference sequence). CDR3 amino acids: CASSSPWGWQGRREQYF. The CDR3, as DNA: TGTGCCAGCAGTTCCCCTTGGGGGTGGCAGGGACGGCGGGAGCAGTACTTC.

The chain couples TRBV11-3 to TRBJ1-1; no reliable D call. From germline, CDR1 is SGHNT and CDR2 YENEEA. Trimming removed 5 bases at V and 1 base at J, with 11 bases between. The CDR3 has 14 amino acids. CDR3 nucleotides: TGTGCCAGCAGCAAAAGCCCCGCGAACACTGAAGCTTTCTTT. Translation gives CASSKSPANTEAFF. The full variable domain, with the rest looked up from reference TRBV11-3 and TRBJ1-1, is EAGVVQSPRYKIIEKKQPVAFWCNPISGHNTLYWYLQNLGQGPELLIRYENEEAVDDSQLPKDRFSAERLKGVDSTLKIQPAELGDSAVYLCASSKSPANTEAFFGQGTRLTVV.

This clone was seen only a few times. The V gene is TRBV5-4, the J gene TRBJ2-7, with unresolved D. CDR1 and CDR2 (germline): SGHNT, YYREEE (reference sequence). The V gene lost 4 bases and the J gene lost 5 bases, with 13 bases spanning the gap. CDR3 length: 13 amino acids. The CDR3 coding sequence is TGTGCCAGCAGCCGCCTCGAGGCCCACGAGCAGTACTTC. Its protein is CASSRLEAHEQYF.